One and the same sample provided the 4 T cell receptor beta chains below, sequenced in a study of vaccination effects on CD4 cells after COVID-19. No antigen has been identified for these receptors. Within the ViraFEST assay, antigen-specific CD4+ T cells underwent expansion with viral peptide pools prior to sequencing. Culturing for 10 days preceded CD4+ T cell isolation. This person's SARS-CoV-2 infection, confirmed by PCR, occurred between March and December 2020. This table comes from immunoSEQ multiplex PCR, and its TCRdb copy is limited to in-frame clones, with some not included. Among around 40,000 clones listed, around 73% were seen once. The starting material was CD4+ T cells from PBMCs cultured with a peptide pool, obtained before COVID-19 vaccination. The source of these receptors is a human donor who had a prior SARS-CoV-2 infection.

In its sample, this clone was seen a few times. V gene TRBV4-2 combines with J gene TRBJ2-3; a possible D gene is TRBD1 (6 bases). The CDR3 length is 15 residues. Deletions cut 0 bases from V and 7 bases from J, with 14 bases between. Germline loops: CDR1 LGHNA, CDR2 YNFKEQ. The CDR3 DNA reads TGTGCCAGCAGCCAAGACGAGAAGAGGGGGTATACGCAGTATTTT. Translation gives CASSQDEKRGYTQYF.

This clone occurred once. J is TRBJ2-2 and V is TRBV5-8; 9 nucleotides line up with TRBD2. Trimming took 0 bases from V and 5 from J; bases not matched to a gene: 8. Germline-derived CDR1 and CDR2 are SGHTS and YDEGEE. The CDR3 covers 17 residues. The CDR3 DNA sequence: TGTGCCAGCAGCTTGGAGGCAGCAGCGGGAGGAACCGGGGAGCTGTTTTTT. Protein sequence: CASSLEAAAGGTGELFF.

The CDR3 is CASSNRRGIGNSPLHF. As DNA, the CDR3 is TGTGCCAGCAGCAATCGAAGGGGTATAGGAAATTCACCCCTCCACTTT. The rearrangement links TRBV9 to TRBJ1-6; TRBD1 might be the D (5 bases). Germline loops: CDR1 SGDLS, CDR2 YYNGEE. V was cut by 4 bases and J by 7 bases, with 18 bases left in between. This CDR3 has 16 residues.

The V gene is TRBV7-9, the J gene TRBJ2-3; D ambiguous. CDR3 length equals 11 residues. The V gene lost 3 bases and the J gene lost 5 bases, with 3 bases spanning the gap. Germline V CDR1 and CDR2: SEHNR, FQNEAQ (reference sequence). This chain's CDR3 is CASSFKDTQYF. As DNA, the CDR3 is TGTGCCAGCAGCTTCAAAGATACGCAGTATTTT. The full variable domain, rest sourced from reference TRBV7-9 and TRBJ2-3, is DTGVSQNPRHKITKRGQNVTFRCDPISEHNRLYWYRQTLGQGPEFLTYFQNEAQLEKSRLLSDRFSAERPKGSFSTLEIQRTEQGDSAMYLCASSFKDTQYFGPGTRLTVL.